This TCR beta chain was identified during a study of blood T cells in healthy people across ages. General study findings and limits: Estimates of diversity drawn from one million T cells were considered underestimates.

On this clonotype: The antigen is undetermined.

The use of a sample-barcoded 5' primer and a J-beta primer mix characterized a second PCR of about 7 to 12 cycles. TCRdb processed the 5' RACE reads anew with MiXCR; each CDR3 protein has one entry. The data show 730,000 or so distinct CDR3 sequences, roughly 47% seen once. Specimen: blood. The sequence derives from an older woman in good health.

The CDR3 region is CSAADRAGTDTQYF. The CDR3 DNA sequence: TGCAGTGCCGCGGATCGAGCGGGAACAGATACGCAGTATTTT. J is TRBJ2-3 and V is TRBV20-1; 7 bases agree with TRBD2. V lost 6 bases and J lost 3; bases outside the gene matches: 9. The CDR3 runs 14 residues. CDR1 DFQATT and CDR2 SNEGSKA come from the germline V gene (reference sequence).